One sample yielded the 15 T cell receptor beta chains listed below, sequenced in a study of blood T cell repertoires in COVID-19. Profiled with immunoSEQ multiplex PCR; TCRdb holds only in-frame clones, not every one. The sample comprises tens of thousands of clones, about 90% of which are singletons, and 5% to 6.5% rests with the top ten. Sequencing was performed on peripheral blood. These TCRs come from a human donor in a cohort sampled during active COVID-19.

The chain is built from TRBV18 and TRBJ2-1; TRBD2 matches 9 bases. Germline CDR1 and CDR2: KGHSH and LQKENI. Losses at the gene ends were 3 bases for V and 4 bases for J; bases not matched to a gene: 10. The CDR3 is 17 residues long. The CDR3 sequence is CASSPWTASGTYNEQFF. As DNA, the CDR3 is TGTGCCAGCTCACCGTGGACGGCTAGCGGGACTTACAATGAGCAGTTCTTC. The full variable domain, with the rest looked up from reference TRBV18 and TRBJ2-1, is NAGVMQNPRHLVRRRGQEARLRCSPMKGHSHVYWYRQLPEEGLKFMVYLQKENIIDESGMPKERFSAEFPKEGPSILRIQQVVRGDSAAYFCASSPWTASGTYNEQFFGPGTRLTVL.

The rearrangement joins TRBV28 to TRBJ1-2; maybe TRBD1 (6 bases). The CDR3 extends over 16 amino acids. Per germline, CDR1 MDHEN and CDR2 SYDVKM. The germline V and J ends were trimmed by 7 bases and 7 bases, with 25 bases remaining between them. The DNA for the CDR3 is TGTGCCAGCACTCTACCTGGGGCTCGTAGGGGGTTTGGCTACACCTTC. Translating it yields CASTLPGARRGFGYTF.

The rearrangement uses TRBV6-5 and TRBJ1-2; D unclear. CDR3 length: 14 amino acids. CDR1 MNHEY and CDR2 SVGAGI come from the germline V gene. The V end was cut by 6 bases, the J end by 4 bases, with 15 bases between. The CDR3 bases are TGTGCCAGCAGGCCCACAGAGACCCTCTATGGCTACACCTTC. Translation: CASRPTETLYGYTF.

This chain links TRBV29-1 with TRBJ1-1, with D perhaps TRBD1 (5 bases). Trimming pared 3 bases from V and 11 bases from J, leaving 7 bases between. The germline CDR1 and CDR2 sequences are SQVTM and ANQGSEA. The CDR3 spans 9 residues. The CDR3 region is CSVEEGAFF. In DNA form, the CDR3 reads TGCAGCGTTGAGGAGGGGGCTTTCTTT.

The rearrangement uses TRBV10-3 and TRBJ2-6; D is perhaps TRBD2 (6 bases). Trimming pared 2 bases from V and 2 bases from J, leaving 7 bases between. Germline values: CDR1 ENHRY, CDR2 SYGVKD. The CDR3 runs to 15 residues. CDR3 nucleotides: TGTGCCATCAGTGAGGGGGGGACTGGGGCCAACGTCCTGACTTTC. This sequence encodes CAISEGGTGANVLTF.

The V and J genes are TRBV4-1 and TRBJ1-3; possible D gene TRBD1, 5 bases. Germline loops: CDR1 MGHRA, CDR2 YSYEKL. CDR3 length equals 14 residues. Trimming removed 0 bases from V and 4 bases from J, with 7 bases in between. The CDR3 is CASSQDDSGNTIYF. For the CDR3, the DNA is TGCGCCAGCAGCCAAGACGACAGCGGAAACACCATATATTTT.

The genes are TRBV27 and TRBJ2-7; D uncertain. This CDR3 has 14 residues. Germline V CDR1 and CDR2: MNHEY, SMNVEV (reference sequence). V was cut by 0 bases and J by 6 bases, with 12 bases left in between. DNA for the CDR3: TGTGCCAGCAGTTTATCGATACAGCCCTCCGAGCAGTACTTC. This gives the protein CASSLSIQPSEQYF.

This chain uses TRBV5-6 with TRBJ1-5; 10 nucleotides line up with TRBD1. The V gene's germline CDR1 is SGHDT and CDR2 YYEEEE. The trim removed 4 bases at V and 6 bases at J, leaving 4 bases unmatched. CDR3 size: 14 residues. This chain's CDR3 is CASSEGQGGQPQHF. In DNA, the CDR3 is TGTGCCAGCAGCGAAGGACAGGGGGGTCAGCCCCAGCATTTT.

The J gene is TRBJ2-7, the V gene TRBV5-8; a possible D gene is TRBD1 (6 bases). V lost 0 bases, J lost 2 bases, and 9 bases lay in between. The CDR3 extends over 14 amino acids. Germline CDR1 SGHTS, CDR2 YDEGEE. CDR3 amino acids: CASSLEQGTYEQYF. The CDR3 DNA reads TGTGCCAGCAGCTTGGAACAGGGTACCTACGAGCAGTACTTC.

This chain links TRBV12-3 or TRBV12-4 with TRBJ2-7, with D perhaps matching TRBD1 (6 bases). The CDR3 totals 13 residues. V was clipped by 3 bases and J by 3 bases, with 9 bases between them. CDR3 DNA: TGTGCCAGCAGTTTTGAGGGGGTCTACGAGCAGTACTTC. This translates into CASSFEGVYEQYF.

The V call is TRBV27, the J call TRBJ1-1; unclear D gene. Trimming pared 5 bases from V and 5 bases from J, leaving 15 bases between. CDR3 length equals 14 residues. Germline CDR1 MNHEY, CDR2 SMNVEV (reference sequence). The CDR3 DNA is TGTGCCAGCAGTCTAGGACTTGTGGGGACTGAAGCTTTCTTT. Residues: CASSLGLVGTEAFF.

In DNA form, the CDR3 reads TGTGCCAGCAGCTTGACTAGCAATACAGATACGCAGTATTTT. It is translated as CASSLTSNTDTQYF. The gene calls are TRBV5-4 and TRBJ2-3; a possible D gene is TRBD2 (6 bases). The length of the CDR3 is 14 residues. CDR1 and CDR2 (germline): SGHNT, YYREEE (reference sequence). V was pared by 1 base and J by 3 bases, with 9 bases between.

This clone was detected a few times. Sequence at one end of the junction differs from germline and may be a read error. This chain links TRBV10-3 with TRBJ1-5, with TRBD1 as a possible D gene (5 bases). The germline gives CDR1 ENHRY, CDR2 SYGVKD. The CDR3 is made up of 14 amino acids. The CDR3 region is CAIREGEGNQPQHF. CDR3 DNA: TGTGCCATCCGTGAAGGGGAGGGCAATCAGCCCCAGCATTTT.

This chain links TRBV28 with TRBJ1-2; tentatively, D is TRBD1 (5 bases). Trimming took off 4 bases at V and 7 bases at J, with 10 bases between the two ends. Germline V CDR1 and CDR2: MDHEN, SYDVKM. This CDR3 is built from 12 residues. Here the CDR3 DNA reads TGTGCCAGCAGTTCGACAGAGGCTGGCTACACCTTC. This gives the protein CASSSTEAGYTF.

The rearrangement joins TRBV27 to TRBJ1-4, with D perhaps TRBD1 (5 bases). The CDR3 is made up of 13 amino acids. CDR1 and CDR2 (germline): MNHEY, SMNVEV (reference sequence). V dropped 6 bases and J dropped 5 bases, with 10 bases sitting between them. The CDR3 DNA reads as TGTGCCAGCAGGAGAAACAGGAATGAAAAACTGTTTTTT. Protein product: CASRRNRNEKLFF.